Sequencing of this TCR beta chain was carried out in a study of regulatory T cells in long-lasting Graves disease. This clonotype was detected many times. Germline V gives CDR1 MNHNS, CDR2 SASEGT. This CDR3 spans 14 amino acids. Trimming stripped 2 bases from V and 5 bases from J, with 12 bases between. The time point: newly diagnosed GD, antithyroid drugs for less than 3 months. PBMC-derived RNA was used for the TCR library. To make TCR beta libraries, researchers used iRepertoire HTBI primers and Arm-PCR of CDR3 regions. TCRdb reprocessed the multiplex PCR reads via MiXCR and lists one record per CDR3 protein. Among about 530,000 distinct CDR3 sequences, about 16% were seen once, and the ten largest hold around a quarter. The sample was also reused in another study, on T cells in Graves' hyperthyroidism and ophthalmopathy.

The clonotype comes from a woman aged 35-60 years with Graves disease. The J gene is TRBJ1-2, the V gene TRBV6-1; D unclear. The sequencing used peripheral blood mononuclear cells (PBMCs), collected at new diagnosis, from a patient treated with antithyroid drugs. DNA of the CDR3: TGTGCCAGCAGTGAATTACTCGTCCGTTATGGCTACACCTTC. Protein: CASSELLVRYGYTF.